This T cell receptor beta chain originates from a study of T cell repertoires in cytomegalovirus infection. Looking at the study overall: CMV infection plus the matching HLA type was flagged by public TCR beta signatures. Study observations and caveats: The ex vivo response was dominated by HLA-C-restricted CMV-specific TCR beta clonotypes. CMV carriers having the relevant HLA were flagged by cumulative public TCR beta family frequency.

TCRdb reprocessed the reads with MiXCR, giving one entry per CDR3 protein. The data contain around 530,000 distinct CDR3 sequences, around a quarter of them seen just once; the ten biggest clones take up about 13%. This clonotype was picked up a small number of times. The antigen remains undetermined. The CDR3 runs 17 residues. CDR1 and CDR2 from the germline V gene are SGHAT and FQNNGV. The V gene lost 1 base and the J gene lost 2 bases, with 12 bases spanning the gap. V gene TRBV11-2 combines with J gene TRBJ2-6; no clear D. Sequencing was performed on PBMCs. This TCR was sampled from a human donor in good health (CMV status not recorded). Some clones in this sample may be carry-over from other donors' samples. The CDR3 loop reads CASSLAFAGAGANVLTF. In nucleotides, the CDR3 is TGTGCCAGCAGCTTAGCTTTCGCCGGAGCTGGGGCCAACGTCCTGACTTTC.